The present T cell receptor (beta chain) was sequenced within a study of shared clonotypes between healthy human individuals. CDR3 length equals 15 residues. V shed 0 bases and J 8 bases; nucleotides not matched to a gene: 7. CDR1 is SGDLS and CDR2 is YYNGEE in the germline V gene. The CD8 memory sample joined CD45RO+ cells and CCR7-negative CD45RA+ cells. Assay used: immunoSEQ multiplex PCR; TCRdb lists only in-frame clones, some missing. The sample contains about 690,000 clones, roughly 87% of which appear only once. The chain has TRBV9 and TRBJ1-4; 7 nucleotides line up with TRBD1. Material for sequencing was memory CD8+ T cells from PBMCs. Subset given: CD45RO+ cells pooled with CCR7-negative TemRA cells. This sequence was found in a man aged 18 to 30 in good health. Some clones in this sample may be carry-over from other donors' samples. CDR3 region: CASSVGDRVFEKLFF. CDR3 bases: TGTGCCAGCAGCGTAGGGGACAGAGTATTCGAAAAACTGTTTTTT.